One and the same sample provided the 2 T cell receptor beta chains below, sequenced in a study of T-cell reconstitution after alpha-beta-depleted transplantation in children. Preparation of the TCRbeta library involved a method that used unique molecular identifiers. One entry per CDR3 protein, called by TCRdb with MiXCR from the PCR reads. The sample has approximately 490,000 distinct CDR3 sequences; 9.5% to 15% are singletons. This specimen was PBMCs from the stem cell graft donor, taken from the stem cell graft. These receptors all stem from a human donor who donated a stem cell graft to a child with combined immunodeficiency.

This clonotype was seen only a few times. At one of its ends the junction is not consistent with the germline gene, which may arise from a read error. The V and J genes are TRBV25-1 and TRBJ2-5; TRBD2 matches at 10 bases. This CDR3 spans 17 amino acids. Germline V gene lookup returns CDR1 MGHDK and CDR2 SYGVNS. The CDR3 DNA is TGTGCCAGAAGTGATCCAGCGGGGGGGCCTTATGGAGAGACCCAGTACTTC. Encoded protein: CARSDPAGGPYGETQYF.

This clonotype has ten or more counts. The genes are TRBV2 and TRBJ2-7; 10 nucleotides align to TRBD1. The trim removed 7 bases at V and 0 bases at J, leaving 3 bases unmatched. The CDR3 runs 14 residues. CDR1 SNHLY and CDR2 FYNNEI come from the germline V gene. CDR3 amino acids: CASTDRGVSYEQYF. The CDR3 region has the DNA TGTGCCAGCACGGACAGGGGGGTCTCCTACGAGCAGTACTTC.